This T cell receptor beta chain was documented in a study of blood T cell repertoires in COVID-19. Study as a whole: Sample material is recorded as cDNA or gDNA derived from T cells, B-cell-depleted T cells, or PBMCs.

The authors' processing: Nucleated cell number was recorded as an estimate derived from reference gene primer amplification. Method: immunoSEQ multiplex PCR; TCRdb's copy keeps in-frame clones and lacks some. D and trimming come from the DNA, and the V and J calls and clone size come from that table. The profile shows some 85,000 clones, 65% to 80% of them singletons. Germline V gives CDR1 SGHDN, CDR2 FVKESK. The CDR3 consists of 15 residues. The V end was cut by 2 bases, the J end by 0 bases, with 8 bases between. The chain carries TRBV14 and TRBJ1-5; D gene ambiguous. Specimen: peripheral blood. This TCR was sampled from a woman older than 75 with active or convalescent COVID-19. The CDR3 protein is CASSQTRYSNQPQHF. CDR3 sequence (DNA): TGTGCCAGCAGCCAAACTAGATATAGCAATCAGCCCCAGCATTTT. The whole variable domain, filled in from reference TRBV14 and TRBJ1-5, reads EAGVTQFPSHSVIEKGQTVTLRCDPISGHDNLYWYRRVMGKEIKFLLHFVKESKQDESGMPNNRFLAERTGGTYSTLKVQPAELEDSGVYFCASSQTRYSNQPQHFGDGTRLSIL.